A selection of T cell receptor beta chains follows, all from one sample in a study of memory CD4+ T cells and cytomegalovirus serostatus. Sequencing used immunoSEQ multiplex PCR; TCRdb keeps in-frame clones, though not all of them. The repertoire holds more than 45,000 clones, with 82% as singletons. The sequencing sample was made of memory CD4+ T cells from blood. The source of these receptors is an adult in good health and CMV-seronegative. Each CDR3 is given with its conserved first and last residue. D genes are given only for firm matches. Some rows have no size entry. The others give once, few or many, or a class for an expanded clone.

J gene | V gene | clone size | D gene | CDR3 protein | CDR3 DNA
TRBJ2-3 | TRBV4-3 | - | - | CASSQGFFKGVVEFGDTQYF | TGCGCCAGCAGCCAAGGTTTTTTCAAGGGGGTCGTAGAGTTTGGAGATACGCAGTATTTT
TRBJ1-2 | TRBV30 | - | - | CAWSPQSLANYGYTF | TGTGCCTGGAGTCCTCAGTCCTTAGCTAACTATGGCTACACCTTC
TRBJ2-2 | TRBV6-4 | - | - | CASARGQNDGELFF | TGTGCCAGCGCACGGGGGCAGAATGACGGGGAGCTGTTTTTT
TRBJ1-4 | TRBV4-2 | - | - | CASSPKQSVNEKLFF | TGTGCCAGCAGCCCCAAGCAGTCAGTTAATGAAAAACTGTTTTTT
TRBJ2-7 | TRBV2 | few | - | CASSRQVTYEQYF | TGTGCCAGCAGTCGACAGGTAACCTACGAGCAGTACTTC
TRBJ1-2 | TRBV5-1 | few | - | CASSLAGDNYGYTF | TGCGCCAGCAGCTTGGCCGGGGATAACTATGGCTACACCTTC
TRBJ2-1 | TRBV7-2 | - | - | CASSQTGTPWNEQFF | TGTGCCAGCAGTCAAACCGGGACTCCGTGGAATGAGCAGTTCTTC
TRBJ2-7 | TRBV21-1 | - | - | CASSERGHSDAYEQYF | TGTGCCAGCAGCGAACGGGGACACAGCGATGCCTACGAGCAGTACTTC
TRBJ1-1 | TRBV19 | - | - | CASRPTVTGRLTEAFF | TGTGCCAGTAGGCCAACCGTCACCGGACGACTCACTGAAGCTTTCTTT
TRBJ1-1 | TRBV18 | - | - | CASSPTGGMNTEAFF | TGTGCCAGCTCACCAACGGGCGGTATGAACACTGAAGCTTTCTTT
TRBJ1-2 | TRBV7-9 | - | - | CASSRQETTYGYTF | TGTGCCAGCAGCAGACAGGAAACGACCTATGGCTACACCTTC
TRBJ2-5 | TRBV9 | once | - | CASSPRQGGKETQYF | TGTGCCAGCAGCCCTCGACAGGGAGGCAAAGAGACCCAGTACTTC
TRBJ1-1 | TRBV5-1 | - | TRBD1 | CASSLEGADLVAFF | TGCGCCAGCAGCTTGGAGGGGGCGGACTTGGTTGCTTTCTTT
TRBJ1-1 | TRBV7-9 | - | TRBD1 | CASSLSGGSAEAFF | TGTGCCAGCAGCCTCTCAGGGGGCAGCGCTGAAGCTTTCTTT
TRBJ1-2 | TRBV7-9 | - | - | CASSSSFNYGYTF | TGTGCCAGCAGCTCCAGCTTTAACTATGGCTACACCTTC
TRBJ1-5 | TRBV2 | - | - | CASTAEGRGQPQHF | TGTGCCAGCACTGCCGAAGGGCGAGGTCAGCCCCAGCATTTT
TRBJ1-2 | TRBV4-2 | - | - | CASSQAERGVGYTF | TGTGCCAGCAGCCAGGCAGAGCGGGGAGTTGGCTACACCTTC
TRBJ2-3 | TRBV5-6 | - | - | CASSLSGADTQYF | TGTGCCAGCAGCTTGAGTGGGGCAGATACGCAGTATTTT
TRBJ1-1 | TRBV7-2 | - | - | CASSFTRDATEAFF | TGTGCCAGCAGCTTCACCCGGGACGCCACTGAAGCTTTCTTT
TRBJ2-5 | TRBV10-3 | - | TRBD2 | CAISTSGGRETQYF | TGTGCCATCAGCACTAGCGGGGGTAGAGAGACCCAGTACTTC
TRBJ1-1 | TRBV27 | - | - | CASSLVRGSTEAFF | TGTGCCAGCAGTTTAGTGAGGGGTTCCACTGAAGCTTTCTTT
TRBJ2-1 | TRBV5-1 | - | - | CASSRGGRVPNEQFF | TGCGCCAGCAGCAGAGGGGGGAGGGTCCCCAATGAGCAGTTCTTC
TRBJ2-3 | TRBV11-3 | few | - | CASSLGADSYTDTQYF | TGTGCCAGCAGCTTAGGGGCAGATTCTTACACAGATACGCAGTATTTT
TRBJ1-1 | TRBV19 | - | - | CASSINFSYRLNTEAFF | TGTGCCAGTAGTATTAACTTTAGTTACCGACTGAACACTGAAGCTTTCTTT
TRBJ1-6 | TRBV2 | few | - | CASSEPYYNSPLHF | TGTGCCAGCAGTGAACCATACTATAATTCACCCCTCCACTTT
TRBJ1-5 | TRBV28 | - | - | CASSSPGRGGYSNQPQHF | TGTGCCAGCAGTTCCCCCGGACGGGGGGGGTATAGCAATCAGCCCCAGCATTTT
TRBJ1-1 | TRBV10-3 | - | - | CAISVKGVEAFF | TGTGCCATCAGTGTCAAAGGGGTTGAAGCTTTCTTT
TRBJ2-2 | TRBV9 | - | TRBD2 | CASRAGAGVNTGELFF | TGTGCCAGCAGAGCGGGGGCAGGGGTGAACACCGGGGAGCTGTTTTTT
TRBJ1-1 | TRBV10-3 | - | TRBD1 | CAIKDRVDTEAFF | TGTGCCATCAAAGACAGGGTGGACACTGAAGCTTTCTTT
TRBJ1-1 | TRBV10-3 | few | - | CAIQQGEFGAGPFF | TGTGCCATCCAGCAGGGAGAGTTCGGGGCCGGGCCTTTCTTT
TRBJ1-1 | TRBV29-1 | - | - | CSAPDRLNTEAFF | TGCAGCGCCCCCGATAGGCTGAACACTGAAGCTTTCTTT
TRBJ1-2 | TRBV2 | - | - | CASSEGAGPNYGYTF | TGTGCCAGCAGTGAAGGTGCGGGTCCCAACTATGGCTACACCTTC
TRBJ2-3 | TRBV5-6 | - | TRBD2 | CASSLERGGLDTQYF | TGTGCCAGCAGCTTGGAGCGGGGCGGGTTGGATACGCAGTATTTT
TRBJ1-4 | TRBV2 | few | - | CASSYRGEKLFF | TGTGCCAGCAGCTACCGGGGCGAAAAACTGTTTTTT
TRBJ1-1 | TRBV10-2 | - | TRBD1 | CASSPRTGLTEAFF | TGCGCCAGCAGTCCTCGGACAGGGCTGACTGAAGCTTTCTTT
TRBJ2-7 | TRBV19 | - | TRBD1 | CASSKLGQGTWEQYF | TGTGCCAGTAGTAAACTGGGACAGGGAACATGGGAGCAGTACTTC
TRBJ1-1 | TRBV7-2 | - | TRBD1 | CASSPGQANTEAFF | TGTGCCAGCAGCCCAGGACAGGCGAACACTGAAGCTTTCTTT
TRBJ2-7 | TRBV9 | - | TRBD1 | CASSVEATGGYYEQYF | TGTGCCAGCAGCGTAGAGGCGACAGGGGGCTACTACGAGCAGTACTTC
TRBJ2-1 | TRBV5-1 | - | TRBD2 | CASSSGTSIYEQFF | TGCGCCAGCAGCTCCGGGACTAGTATTTATGAGCAGTTCTTC
TRBJ1-2 | TRBV6-6 | - | - | CASSGTGQANYGYTF | TGTGCCAGCAGTGGAACAGGACAAGCTAACTATGGCTACACCTTC
TRBJ1-6 | TRBV14 | - | - | CASSRLQGLHSPLHF | TGTGCCAGCAGCCGACTACAGGGATTGCATTCACCCCTCCACTTT